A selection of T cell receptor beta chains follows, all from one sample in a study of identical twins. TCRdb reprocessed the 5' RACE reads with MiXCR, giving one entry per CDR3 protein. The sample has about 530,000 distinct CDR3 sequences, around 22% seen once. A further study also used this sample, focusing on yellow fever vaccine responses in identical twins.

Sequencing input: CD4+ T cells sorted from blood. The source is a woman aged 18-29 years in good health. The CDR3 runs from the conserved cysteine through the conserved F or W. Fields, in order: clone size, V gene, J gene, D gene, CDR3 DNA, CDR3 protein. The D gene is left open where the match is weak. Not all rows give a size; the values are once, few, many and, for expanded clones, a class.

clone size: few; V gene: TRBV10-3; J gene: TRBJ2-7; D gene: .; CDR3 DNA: TGTGCCATCAGTTCGAGTTCCTACGAGCAGTACTTC; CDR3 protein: CAISSSSYEQYF
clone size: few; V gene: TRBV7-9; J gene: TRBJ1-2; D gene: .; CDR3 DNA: TGTGCCAGCAGCCAAGCCAGTTATGGCTACACCTTC; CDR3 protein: CASSQASYGYTF
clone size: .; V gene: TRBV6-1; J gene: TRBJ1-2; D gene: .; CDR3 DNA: TGTGCCAGCAGACCCAGGGTGGTGAACTATGGCTACACCTTC; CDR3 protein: CASRPRVVNYGYTF
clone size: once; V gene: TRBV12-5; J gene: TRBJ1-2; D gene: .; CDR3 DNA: TGTGCTAGTGGTTTGGCCGACAGGAACTATGGCTACACCTTC; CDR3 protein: CASGLADRNYGYTF
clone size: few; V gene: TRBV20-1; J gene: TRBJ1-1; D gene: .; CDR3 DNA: TGCAGTGCTTCGGGGGTTCTGAACACTGAAGCTTTCTTT; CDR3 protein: CSASGVLNTEAFF
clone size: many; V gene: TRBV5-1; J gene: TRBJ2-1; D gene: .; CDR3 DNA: TGTGCCAGCAGTCTCAGTAACAATGAGCAGTTCTTC; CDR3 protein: CASSLSNNEQFF
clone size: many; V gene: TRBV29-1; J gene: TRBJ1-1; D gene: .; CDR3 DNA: TGCAGCGTTGGTTTGGGGTCGATCACTGAAGCTTTCTTT; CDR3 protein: CSVGLGSITEAFF
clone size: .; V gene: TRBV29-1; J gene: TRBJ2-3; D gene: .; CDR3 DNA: TGCAGCGTTGCCAGACCCGAAGATACGCAGTATTTT; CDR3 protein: CSVARPEDTQYF
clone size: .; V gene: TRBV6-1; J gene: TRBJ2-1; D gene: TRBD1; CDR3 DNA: TGTGCCAGCAGTGAGGACGGACAGGGTTGGAATGAGCAGTTCTTC; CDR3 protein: CASSEDGQGWNEQFF
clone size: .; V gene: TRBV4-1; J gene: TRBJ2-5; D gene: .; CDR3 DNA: TGCGCCAGCAGCCAAGATGGGGGGGGCTCATTAGAGACCCAGTACTTC; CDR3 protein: CASSQDGGGSLETQYF